The present TCR beta chain was sequenced within a study of Graves' ophthalmopathy and Graves' hyperthyroidism. Across the whole study: The blood sample was drawn at first diagnosis and before any treatment.

In regard to this clonotype: A much larger clone differs from this one at a single base, so this may be a read error.

The authors amplified TCR beta CDR3 regions, and they did so from RNA transcripts for repertoire sequencing. Amplification began with first-round RT-PCR using HTBI primers, then second-round multiplex PCR was performed. TCRdb recomputed calls from the multiplex PCR reads with MiXCR, one row per CDR3 protein. This table has a few hundred thousand distinct CDR3 sequences, over 15% appearing once. Germline lookup yields CDR1 SGHVS and CDR2 FQNEAQ. The CDR3 runs to 16 residues. Losses at the gene ends were 6 bases for V and 10 bases for J; bases not matched to a gene: 19. The chain employs TRBV7-8 and TRBJ1-2, with 8 bases identical to TRBD1. Material for sequencing was peripheral blood. This TCR was recovered from a woman aged 18-29 years with stable Graves' hyperthyroidism. For the CDR3, the DNA is TGTGCCAGCAGTTACTCCGTGACAGGGGAGAGGGGTGACTACACCTTC. This encodes CASSYSVTGERGDYTF.